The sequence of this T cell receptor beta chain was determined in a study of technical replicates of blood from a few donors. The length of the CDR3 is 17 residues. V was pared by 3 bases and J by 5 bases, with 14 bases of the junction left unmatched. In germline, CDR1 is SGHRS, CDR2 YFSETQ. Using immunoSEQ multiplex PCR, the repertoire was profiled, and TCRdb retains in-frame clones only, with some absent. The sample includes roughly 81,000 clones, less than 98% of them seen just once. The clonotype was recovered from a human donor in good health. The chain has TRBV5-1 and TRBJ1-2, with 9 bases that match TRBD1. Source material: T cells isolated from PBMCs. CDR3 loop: CASSSGQGPKGAYGYTF. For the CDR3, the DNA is TGCGCCAGCAGCTCGGGACAGGGCCCCAAGGGCGCTTATGGCTACACCTTC.